Below, 2 T cell receptor beta chains from the same sample are listed, as sequenced in a study of T cells in tumors after PD-1 blockade. Sequenced by immunoSEQ multiplex PCR; TCRdb stores in-frame clones only, minus some. The top ten hold under 5% of the sample, which has roughly 50,000 clones, roughly 80% seen once. The sequencing here drew on PBMCs, taken before anti-PD-1 treatment. All receptors come from a human donor with basal cell carcinoma.

The chain couples TRBV5-1 to TRBJ2-3; 10 bases line up with TRBD1. Trimming took 4 bases from V and 2 from J; bases not matched to a gene: 4. Germline CDR1 reads SGHRS; CDR2 reads YFSETQ. This CDR3 is 15 amino acids long. The CDR3 region is CASSTGTGVTDTQYF. CDR3 DNA sequence: TGCGCCAGCAGCACCGGGACAGGGGTCACAGATACGCAGTATTTT.

The chain joins TRBV28 to TRBJ2-3, with no clear D. The V end was cut by 3 bases, the J end by 2 bases, with 18 bases between. The CDR3 is 17 residues long. Germline V gene lookup returns CDR1 MDHEN and CDR2 SYDVKM. CDR3 amino acids: CASSLGKGQRLTDTQYF. DNA for the CDR3: TGTGCCAGCAGTTTGGGGAAGGGTCAACGACTCACAGATACGCAGTATTTT.